The sequence of this T cell receptor beta chain was determined in a study of beta chain features in type 1 diabetes. Findings and limits, study-wide: TCRB CDR3s from Type 1 diabetes patients were moderately but significantly shorter in all four CD4+ subsets. Any HLA type influence on TCRB rearrangement was left unresolved here. Relative to healthy donors, patients appeared to have naive, central memory and Treg TCRB repertoires that were more similar.

A remark on this clone: Its specificity is not known.

As every portion of the isolated RNA was reverse transcribed, the sequencing read expressed TCRB transcripts. Deep immunoSEQ sequencing covered naive, central memory and regulatory T cell samples. Generated by immunoSEQ multiplex PCR, the TCRdb table keeps only in-frame clones and is missing some. This table has some 250,000 clones, approximately 15% appearing once. This sequence was found in a man aged 25 to 45 with type 1 diabetes. The sample was naive CD4+ T cells from blood.

The chain's CDR3 is CASIMGPGMNTEAFF. In DNA, the CDR3 is TGTGCCAGTATCATGGGGCCAGGCATGAACACTGAAGCTTTCTTT. This chain connects TRBV19 to TRBJ1-1; D perhaps matches TRBD1 (5 bases). The CDR3 is made up of 15 amino acids. Germline V CDR1 and CDR2: LNHDA, SQIVND (reference sequence). V gave up 7 bases and J gave up 0 bases, with 15 bases separating them.